A selection of T cell receptor beta chains follows, all from one sample in a study of regulatory T cells in long-lasting Graves disease. TCRdb used MiXCR to reprocess the multiplex PCR reads, holding one entry per CDR3 protein. The sample yields around 500,000 distinct CDR3 sequences, about 13% seen once. These records were also assigned to another study, of T cells in Graves' hyperthyroidism and ophthalmopathy.

The sequences come from peripheral blood mononuclear cells (PBMCs), collected at new diagnosis, from a patient treated with antithyroid drugs. These receptors were taken from a man aged 30 to 39 with Graves disease. Both conserved end residues are part of each CDR3. Each record gives: CDR3 DNA, CDR3 protein, D gene, clone size, J gene, V gene. A D gene is named only where the DNA matches it firmly. Only part of the rows carry a size: once, few, many, or a class if the clone is expanded.

cdr3_nt: TGTGCCAGCAGCGACCGGACAGTATACGAGCAGTACTTC; cdr3_aa: CASSDRTVYEQYF; d_call: NA; clone_size: many; j_call: TRBJ2-7; v_call: TRBV7-9
cdr3_nt: TGCGCCAGCAGCTTGAAACAGTCCGGCTATGGCTACACCTTC; cdr3_aa: CASSLKQSGYGYTF; d_call: NA; clone_size: NA; j_call: TRBJ1-2; v_call: TRBV5-1
cdr3_nt: TGCGCCAGCAGTGAGTTGTACAACCCGAACCCGGGGTCACCCCTCCACTTT; cdr3_aa: CASSELYNPNPGSPLHF; d_call: NA; clone_size: NA; j_call: TRBJ1-6; v_call: TRBV10-2
cdr3_nt: TGTGCCAGCAGCCAAGGGGAGGGGGTCATTCAGTACTTC; cdr3_aa: CASSQGEGVIQYF; d_call: NA; clone_size: many; j_call: TRBJ2-4; v_call: TRBV3-1
cdr3_nt: TGTGCCAGCAGTTTCGTGGAATCGAACACCGGGGAGCTGTTTTTT; cdr3_aa: CASSFVESNTGELFF; d_call: NA; clone_size: many; j_call: TRBJ2-2; v_call: TRBV12-3/TRBV12-4
cdr3_nt: TGTGCCAGCAGCCAAGCACTACCCAGTTTAAGGAGCACAGATACGCAGTATTTT; cdr3_aa: CASSQALPSLRSTDTQYF; d_call: NA; clone_size: NA; j_call: TRBJ2-3; v_call: TRBV16
cdr3_nt: TGTGCCAGCAGCTTATCCGAGGGGAGGACTGAAGCTTTCTTT; cdr3_aa: CASSLSEGRTEAFF; d_call: NA; clone_size: many; j_call: TRBJ1-1; v_call: TRBV7-9
cdr3_nt: TGTGCCAGCAGCTTATACCGGTCAGTCCACCTCTCTGGGGCCAACGTCCTGACTTTC; cdr3_aa: CASSLYRSVHLSGANVLTF; d_call: NA; clone_size: NA; j_call: TRBJ2-6; v_call: TRBV7-3
cdr3_nt: TGTGCCAGCGGGGGGGCTCTGGAGAATGAGCAGTTCTTC; cdr3_aa: CASGGALENEQFF; d_call: NA; clone_size: NA; j_call: TRBJ2-1; v_call: TRBV5-4
cdr3_nt: TGCGCCAGCAGCCCGAGGGAAGTTCCTGAAGCTTTCTTT; cdr3_aa: CASSPREVPEAFF; d_call: NA; clone_size: few; j_call: TRBJ1-1; v_call: TRBV4-1
cdr3_nt: TGTGCCACCAGTGATCCCAGTCCGACAGGCGGCTATGGCTACACCTTC; cdr3_aa: CATSDPSPTGGYGYTF; d_call: NA; clone_size: many; j_call: TRBJ1-2; v_call: TRBV24-1
cdr3_nt: TGTGCCAGCAGAACTATTAGGGGGTTAAGGCAGACCCCGACAGATACGCAGTATTTT; cdr3_aa: CASRTIRGLRQTPTDTQYF; d_call: NA; clone_size: NA; j_call: TRBJ2-3; v_call: TRBV11-2
cdr3_nt: TGTGCCAGCAGCGTAACAGGGGACTATGGCTACACCTTC; cdr3_aa: CASSVTGDYGYTF; d_call: TRBD1; clone_size: many; j_call: TRBJ1-2; v_call: TRBV9
cdr3_nt: TGTGCCAGTAGTATAGCGGCTAGCGGGAGACCCTACGAGCAGTACTTC; cdr3_aa: CASSIAASGRPYEQYF; d_call: TRBD2; clone_size: NA; j_call: TRBJ2-7; v_call: TRBV19
cdr3_nt: TGTGCCAGCAGCTTAGGTCAGGGCGAAGATACGCAGTATTTT; cdr3_aa: CASSLGQGEDTQYF; d_call: NA; clone_size: many; j_call: TRBJ2-3; v_call: TRBV7-9
cdr3_nt: TGTGCCAGCAGTCGTTCAACTAGCGGGAGGTTATATGAGCAGTTCTTC; cdr3_aa: CASSRSTSGRLYEQFF; d_call: TRBD2; clone_size: many; j_call: TRBJ2-1; v_call: TRBV25-1
cdr3_nt: TGCGCCAGCAGGGGGGATCCTAGCGGGACCTACGAGCCGTACTTC; cdr3_aa: CASRGDPSGTYEPYF; d_call: TRBD2; clone_size: NA; j_call: TRBJ2-7; v_call: TRBV5-1
cdr3_nt: TGTGCCAGCAGCCAACAGTCGAGGGTCGCGGGCACTGAAGCTTTCTTT; cdr3_aa: CASSQQSRVAGTEAFF; d_call: NA; clone_size: many; j_call: TRBJ1-1; v_call: TRBV14
cdr3_nt: TGTGCCAGCAGCCGTGGACAGCAAGAGACCCAGTACTTC; cdr3_aa: CASSRGQQETQYF; d_call: NA; clone_size: many; j_call: TRBJ2-5; v_call: TRBV5-4
cdr3_nt: TGTGCCAGCAGAGGACAGGGGGAAAGTGGCTACACCTTC; cdr3_aa: CASRGQGESGYTF; d_call: TRBD1; clone_size: many; j_call: TRBJ1-2; v_call: TRBV2
cdr3_nt: TGTGCCAGCAGCCCCTTAGCGACTTACTACAATGAGCAGTTCTTC; cdr3_aa: CASSPLATYYNEQFF; d_call: NA; clone_size: many; j_call: TRBJ2-1; v_call: TRBV7-3
cdr3_nt: TGTGCCAGCAGGAGGGGGGCCCTCACAGATACGCAGTATTTT; cdr3_aa: CASRRGALTDTQYF; d_call: NA; clone_size: many; j_call: TRBJ2-3; v_call: TRBV2
cdr3_nt: TGTGCCATCCCGGGACGAGCGGTCCATGAGCAGTTCTTC; cdr3_aa: CAIPGRAVHEQFF; d_call: NA; clone_size: many; j_call: TRBJ2-1; v_call: TRBV2
cdr3_nt: TGCGCCAGCAGCGGGGGACTAGGGTCGTCGGATACGCAGTATTTT; cdr3_aa: CASSGGLGSSDTQYF; d_call: TRBD2; clone_size: many; j_call: TRBJ2-3; v_call: TRBV5-1
cdr3_nt: TGTGCCAGCAGCTCAATGACTAGCGGGAGTTGGGGTGAGCAGTACTTC; cdr3_aa: CASSSMTSGSWGEQYF; d_call: TRBD2; clone_size: NA; j_call: TRBJ2-7; v_call: TRBV5-6
cdr3_nt: TGCGCCAGCAGTGAGTACAGGGATCAGCCCCAGCATTTT; cdr3_aa: CASSEYRDQPQHF; d_call: NA; clone_size: many; j_call: TRBJ1-5; v_call: TRBV10-1
cdr3_nt: TGCAGTGCTACTACAGGGGGCGGAAGTCAGCCCCAGCATTTT; cdr3_aa: CSATTGGGSQPQHF; d_call: TRBD1; clone_size: many; j_call: TRBJ1-5; v_call: TRBV20-1
cdr3_nt: TGTGCCAGCGGCCCAGGGGGGTTGAACACTGAAGCTTTCTTT; cdr3_aa: CASGPGGLNTEAFF; d_call: TRBD1; clone_size: many; j_call: TRBJ1-1; v_call: TRBV28
cdr3_nt: TGTGCCAGCGGGGTAGGGACATTGAACACTGAAGCTTTCTTT; cdr3_aa: CASGVGTLNTEAFF; d_call: NA; clone_size: many; j_call: TRBJ1-1; v_call: TRBV6-1
cdr3_nt: TGTGCCATCAGTGCGGACAGGGGGCCCTACGAGCAGTACTTC; cdr3_aa: CAISADRGPYEQYF; d_call: TRBD1; clone_size: many; j_call: TRBJ2-7; v_call: TRBV10-3
cdr3_nt: TGTGCCAGCAGCCCCGGACAGGGGGGACAAGAGACCCAGTACTTC; cdr3_aa: CASSPGQGGQETQYF; d_call: TRBD1; clone_size: many; j_call: TRBJ2-5; v_call: TRBV11-3
cdr3_nt: TGTGCCTGGAGTGTGATCGGGACTAGCCTAAACATTCAGTACTTC; cdr3_aa: CAWSVIGTSLNIQYF; d_call: TRBD2; clone_size: once; j_call: TRBJ2-4; v_call: TRBV30
cdr3_nt: TGTGCCAGCACCAAACAAAATCCGCTCTTCGAGCAGTACTTC; cdr3_aa: CASTKQNPLFEQYF; d_call: NA; clone_size: NA; j_call: TRBJ2-7; v_call: TRBV12-3/TRBV12-4
cdr3_nt: TGTGCCTGGATGACCCGGGGACGAAGCTACGAGCAGTACTTC; cdr3_aa: CAWMTRGRSYEQYF; d_call: NA; clone_size: many; j_call: TRBJ2-7; v_call: TRBV30
cdr3_nt: TGTGCCAGCAGACAACTAGCGGGAGCATACAATGAGCAGTTCTTC; cdr3_aa: CASRQLAGAYNEQFF; d_call: TRBD2; clone_size: many; j_call: TRBJ2-1; v_call: TRBV12-3/TRBV12-4
cdr3_nt: TGTGCCAGCAGTTTCATGGCGTCGGTGGAGACCCAGTACTTC; cdr3_aa: CASSFMASVETQYF; d_call: NA; clone_size: many; j_call: TRBJ2-5; v_call: TRBV12-3/TRBV12-4
cdr3_nt: TGTGCCAGCAGCTTACTTCCCCCGGGACAGGAGAACTATGGCTACACCTTC; cdr3_aa: CASSLLPPGQENYGYTF; d_call: TRBD1; clone_size: many; j_call: TRBJ1-2; v_call: TRBV27
cdr3_nt: TGTGCCAGCATTTCTTACAGCACCTTCTCTGGAAACACCATATATTTT; cdr3_aa: CASISYSTFSGNTIYF; d_call: NA; clone_size: many; j_call: TRBJ1-3; v_call: TRBV2
cdr3_nt: TGTGCCAGCAGCCCTTCCTTGGCCCTGCACTACGAGCAGTACTTC; cdr3_aa: CASSPSLALHYEQYF; d_call: NA; clone_size: many; j_call: TRBJ2-7; v_call: TRBV9
cdr3_nt: TGTGCCTGGAGTTTCGGGACTACCCAGCAGTTCTTC; cdr3_aa: CAWSFGTTQQFF; d_call: TRBD2; clone_size: many; j_call: TRBJ2-1; v_call: TRBV30
cdr3_nt: TGTGCCAGTAGTTCAACAGGGTCAACCGGGGAGCTGTTTTTT; cdr3_aa: CASSSTGSTGELFF; d_call: NA; clone_size: NA; j_call: TRBJ2-2; v_call: TRBV19
cdr3_nt: TGTGCCAGCACTCGGACAGGGTGGAATGAGCAGTTCTTC; cdr3_aa: CASTRTGWNEQFF; d_call: TRBD1; clone_size: many; j_call: TRBJ2-1; v_call: TRBV6-1
cdr3_nt: TGTGCCAGCAGTCCATGGGTACAGGGGGCGGGCGGCTACACCTTC; cdr3_aa: CASSPWVQGAGGYTF; d_call: TRBD1; clone_size: many; j_call: TRBJ1-2; v_call: TRBV12-3/TRBV12-4
cdr3_nt: TGTGCCAGCAGGCTCACATGGGGTTTGTCAGGACTAGCGGGAGAGGGGATCACCGGGGAGCTGTTTTTT; cdr3_aa: CASRLTWGLSGLAGEGITGELFF; d_call: TRBD2; clone_size: many; j_call: TRBJ2-2; v_call: TRBV12-3/TRBV12-4
cdr3_nt: TGTGCCAGCAGCCCGGTCCGCGGTTCAAGGAATGAGCAGTTCTTC; cdr3_aa: CASSPVRGSRNEQFF; d_call: NA; clone_size: NA; j_call: TRBJ2-1; v_call: TRBV7-3
cdr3_nt: TGCGCCAGCAGCTTCATGGCGGGGAGCAATCAGCCCCAGCATTTT; cdr3_aa: CASSFMAGSNQPQHF; d_call: NA; clone_size: many; j_call: TRBJ1-5; v_call: TRBV5-1
cdr3_nt: TGTGCCAGCTCACGAGGCGCTAGCGGGAGTCTGAGTAATGAGCAGTTCTTC; cdr3_aa: CASSRGASGSLSNEQFF; d_call: TRBD2; clone_size: NA; j_call: TRBJ2-1; v_call: TRBV18
cdr3_nt: TGCGCAACAGTTTGGGATGACGAGCAGTACTTC; cdr3_aa: CATVWDDEQYF; d_call: NA; clone_size: few; j_call: TRBJ2-7; v_call: TRBV10-3
cdr3_nt: TGTGCCAGCAGTTCGGAACGATTAGCCAAAAACATTCAGTACTTC; cdr3_aa: CASSSERLAKNIQYF; d_call: NA; clone_size: NA; j_call: TRBJ2-4; v_call: TRBV6-5
cdr3_nt: TGTGCCAGCACGCAAGTGAAGTCGAGCCTGTCCGAGCAGTACTTC; cdr3_aa: CASTQVKSSLSEQYF; d_call: NA; clone_size: NA; j_call: TRBJ2-7; v_call: TRBV6-1
cdr3_nt: TGCAGTGCAAAACAGGGGGCGAAAGAGACCCAGTACTTC; cdr3_aa: CSAKQGAKETQYF; d_call: TRBD1; clone_size: many; j_call: TRBJ2-5; v_call: TRBV20-1
cdr3_nt: TGTGCCAGCAGCTTAGGGGAGTTCGCAGATACGCAGTATTTT; cdr3_aa: CASSLGEFADTQYF; d_call: NA; clone_size: few; j_call: TRBJ2-3; v_call: TRBV13
cdr3_nt: TGTGCCAGCAGTGACCGGTTCCCTAACTATGGCTACACCTTC; cdr3_aa: CASSDRFPNYGYTF; d_call: NA; clone_size: many; j_call: TRBJ1-2; v_call: TRBV2
cdr3_nt: TGTGCCAGCAGTGAACCGTCGCCAGGGGACACTGAAGCTTTCTTT; cdr3_aa: CASSEPSPGDTEAFF; d_call: NA; clone_size: many; j_call: TRBJ1-1; v_call: TRBV2
cdr3_nt: TGCGCCAGCAGCTCCTTAACAGGGAGTTCCCACGAGCAGTACTTC; cdr3_aa: CASSSLTGSSHEQYF; d_call: NA; clone_size: few; j_call: TRBJ2-7; v_call: TRBV5-1
cdr3_nt: TGTGCCAGTAGTTCGGGGAAGCCAGATACGCAGTATTTT; cdr3_aa: CASSSGKPDTQYF; d_call: NA; clone_size: few; j_call: TRBJ2-3; v_call: TRBV19
cdr3_nt: TGCAGTGCTAGCCCTATGAGACTCCAAGAGACCCAGTACTTC; cdr3_aa: CSASPMRLQETQYF; d_call: NA; clone_size: many; j_call: TRBJ2-5; v_call: TRBV20-1